A selection of T cell receptor beta chains follows, all from one sample in a study of blood T cell repertoires in COVID-19. The table came from immunoSEQ multiplex PCR; TCRdb's copy has only in-frame clones and leaves some out. The data hold a few hundred thousand clones, with approximately 90% observed a single time. Sample: peripheral blood. The receptors were sampled from a young man with COVID-19, enrolled during active disease. Both conserved end residues are part of each CDR3. The D gene is left open where the match is weak. Clone size is stated in some rows and not others, as once, few, many or a class when expanded.

abundance,v_gene,d_gene,j_gene,CDR3aa,CDR3nt
NA,TRBV9,TRBD1,TRBJ2-3,CASSPGQGAAAQYF,TGTGCCAGCAGCCCGGGACAGGGGGCGGCCGCGCAGTATTTT
once,TRBV2,TRBD1,TRBJ1-1,CASSEDREEKAFF,TGTGCCAGCAGCGAGGACAGGGAGGAGAAAGCTTTCTTT
NA,TRBV7-9,NA,TRBJ2-7,CASSLAAQASGAYEQYF,TGTGCCAGCAGCTTAGCCGCTCAGGCCTCAGGGGCCTACGAGCAGTACTTC
NA,TRBV24-1,TRBD1,TRBJ2-1,CAGGTGSISNEQFF,TGTGCCGGAGGGACAGGGAGTATCAGCAATGAGCAGTTCTTC
NA,TRBV3-1/TRBV3-2,NA,TRBJ2-1,CASSHLNGEQFF,TGTGCCAGCAGCCACCTCAACGGTGAGCAGTTCTTC
NA,TRBV7-9,TRBD1,TRBJ2-2,CASSWTGGLTGELFF,TGTGCCAGCAGCTGGACAGGGGGCCTAACCGGGGAGCTGTTTTTT
NA,TRBV28,TRBD1,TRBJ1-5,CASTQDRVNQPQHF,TGTGCCAGCACTCAAGACAGGGTGAATCAGCCCCAGCATTTT
NA,TRBV4-2,NA,TRBJ1-3,CASSQARNTIYF,TGTGCCAGCAGCCAAGCTCGAAACACCATATATTTT
NA,TRBV7-9,TRBD2,TRBJ2-7,CASSPMTSGIYEQYF,TGTGCCAGCAGCCCGATGACTAGCGGAATTTACGAGCAGTACTTC
once,TRBV5-8,TRBD1,TRBJ1-2,CASRVTGTVGYTF,TGTGCCAGCAGGGTGACAGGGACGGTCGGCTACACCTTC
NA,TRBV5-8,NA,TRBJ1-4,CASSLRPGTTNEKLFF,TGTGCCAGCAGCTTGCGGCCGGGAACAACTAATGAAAAACTGTTTTTT